The clone carrying this T cell receptor beta chain was seen repeatedly, ten times or more. As yet, its antigen is unknown. The read finishes 3 residues shy of the CDR3 end, and the germline J gene is used to complete it. The data were taken from a study of T cell clonality in common variable immunodeficiency. Overall study results and limits: CVID subjects shared fewer TCRbeta clones than healthy controls did.

The length of the CDR3 is 14 residues. V shed 5 bases and J 6 bases; nucleotides not matched to a gene: 6. Data came from immunoSEQ multiplex PCR; TCRdb stores just in-frame clones and leaves some out. The sample shows 40,000 or so clones, none of them appearing just once. Both groups were predominantly of Caucasian heritage. The TCR comes from a person between 18 and 75 years old in good health. The J gene is TRBJ1-5, the V gene TRBV12-3 or TRBV12-4; 8 nucleotides match TRBD1. Sequences were obtained from peripheral blood mononuclear cells. Incomplete CDR3 DNA: TGTGCCAGCAGTGAACAGGGGGGGCCTCAGCCC. Protein: CASSEQGGPQP. The CDR3 as a whole reads CASSEQGGPQPQHF.